Listed below are T cell receptor beta chains from one sample, sequenced in a study of blood T cells in healthy people across ages. Each CDR3 protein is one row after TCRdb ran MiXCR on the 5' RACE reads. Here the sample spans fewer than 2 million distinct CDR3 sequences, roughly 43% being singletons. Sequencing was performed on blood. These TCRs come from a human donor in good health. Each CDR3 is given with its conserved first and last residue. A D gene is named only where the DNA matches it firmly. Not every row has a clone size; where given, it reads once, few, many or a size class.

CDR3nt	CDR3aa	j_gene	d_gene	abundance	v_gene
TGTGCCAGCAGCCTAAGACATACACAGGGTGGGCACTATGGCTACACCTTC	CASSLRHTQGGHYGYTF	TRBJ1-2	NA	NA	TRBV13
TGTGCCAGCAGCTTACGGGGGGAGACAGCTGCTTATGGCTACACCTTC	CASSLRGETAAYGYTF	TRBJ1-2	NA	NA	TRBV11-2
TGTGCCAGCAGCCAACGGACAGCCTACAATGAGCAGTTCTTC	CASSQRTAYNEQFF	TRBJ2-1	NA	NA	TRBV7-8
TGCAGCGTTGGCCCCGGCCCGGGTAGGACCTACGAGCAGTACTTC	CSVGPGPGRTYEQYF	TRBJ2-7	NA	NA	TRBV29-1
TGTGCCAGCAGCTTAGGGAGAGAGACAGGGGATGGAAATTCACCCCTCCACTTT	CASSLGRETGDGNSPLHF	TRBJ1-6	TRBD1	few	TRBV7-2
TGTGCCAGCAGCCCATCGGGGGGCGGGGGCTATGGCTACACCTTC	CASSPSGGGGYGYTF	TRBJ1-2	NA	NA	TRBV12-3/TRBV12-4
TGCAGCGTGAGGGGGGGGCCTTACACTGAAGCTTTCTTT	CSVRGGPYTEAFF	TRBJ1-1	NA	NA	TRBV29-1
TGTGCCAGCACCCAAACCCTACGGGCCGCACCTTACGAGCAGTACTTC	CASTQTLRAAPYEQYF	TRBJ2-7	NA	NA	TRBV12-3/TRBV12-4
TGTGCCAGCAGCGGACGGACAGGGTTGAATTCACCCCTCCACTTT	CASSGRTGLNSPLHF	TRBJ1-6	TRBD1	NA	TRBV7-9
TGTGCCAGCAGCTCGGGACTAGCGGGGGCCAGGGGAACGCAGTATTTT	CASSSGLAGARGTQYF	TRBJ2-3	TRBD2	NA	TRBV7-2
TGTGCCAGCAGCTTTGGGACAACGCGACGGCCCCAGCATTTT	CASSFGTTRRPQHF	TRBJ1-5	NA	NA	TRBV5-6
TGCGCCAGCAGCCAAGAGTTGGCTCTTAAGCAGTACTTC	CASSQELALKQYF	TRBJ2-5	NA	NA	TRBV4-3
TGCAGTGCTAGTGGCCTAGCGGGGATTTCGAAAGGGCAGTACTTC	CSASGLAGISKGQYF	TRBJ2-5	TRBD2	NA	TRBV20-1
TGCGCCAGCAGCTCGCCGTATGGGGGCGCGTCTGAAGCTTTCTTT	CASSSPYGGASEAFF	TRBJ1-1	NA	NA	TRBV5-1
TGTGCCAGCAGTGAAGGGGGATCTGAAGCTTTCTTT	CASSEGGSEAFF	TRBJ1-1	NA	NA	TRBV2
TGTGCCATCAGTTCATCGGGAGGCTACACCTTC	CAISSSGGYTF	TRBJ1-2	NA	few	TRBV10-3
TGTGCCAGCAGGGCCGGGACTAGCGGGGGGGCCCAGTTCTTC	CASRAGTSGGAQFF	TRBJ2-1	TRBD2	NA	TRBV2
TGTGCCAGCAGCAAAGGCGTATTGGAGAATGGCTACACCTTC	CASSKGVLENGYTF	TRBJ1-2	NA	few	TRBV25-1
TGTGCCTGCAGTTATAGTGCGTCTCGGGAGCAGTACTTC	CACSYSASREQYF	TRBJ2-4	NA	NA	TRBV6-5
TGTGCCAGCAGCTCCACAGACAGGGAGTACGAGCAGTACTTC	CASSSTDREYEQYF	TRBJ2-7	TRBD1	NA	TRBV7-2
TGCAGTGCCCCACCCGGACAGGTCCAAGAGACCCAGTACTTC	CSAPPGQVQETQYF	TRBJ2-5	TRBD1	few	TRBV20-1
TGTGCCAGCAGCCGGGTCGGGGGCGAAATATACAATGAGCAGTTCTTC	CASSRVGGEIYNEQFF	TRBJ2-1	NA	NA	TRBV9
TGTGCCAGCAGTTTTACATCCGGGGCAAAAAAACTGTTTTTT	CASSFTSGAKKLFF	TRBJ1-4	NA	NA	TRBV12-3/TRBV12-4
TGCAGTGCTAGAGATTCCGCTAGCGGGGGGGCGAACAATGAGCAGTTCTTC	CSARDSASGGANNEQFF	TRBJ2-1	TRBD2	NA	TRBV20-1
TGTGCCAGCAGCTCGACTTCCCGGGGCTATGGCTACACCTTC	CASSSTSRGYGYTF	TRBJ1-2	NA	NA	TRBV7-2
TGTGCCAGCAGCTTCGACAGTAGGGATGGCTACACCTTC	CASSFDSRDGYTF	TRBJ1-2	NA	NA	TRBV7-2
TGCAGTGCTGGGAGATTTGACAGCTTCCAAGAGACCCAGTACTTC	CSAGRFDSFQETQYF	TRBJ2-5	NA	few	TRBV20-1
TGTGCCAGCAGCCCGAACACAGGGGGAGACACTGAAGCTTTCTTT	CASSPNTGGDTEAFF	TRBJ1-1	TRBD1	NA	TRBV12-3/TRBV12-4
TGCAGCGTTGAAGATCACAGGGATTTGAACACTGAAGCTTTCTTT	CSVEDHRDLNTEAFF	TRBJ1-1	NA	NA	TRBV29-1
TGTGCCACCAGCAGAGATGCAGATCCCAATCAGCCCCAGCATTTT	CATSRDADPNQPQHF	TRBJ1-5	NA	NA	TRBV15
TGTGCCAGCAGCTTGCAAACCGATCTTTCTGGGGCCAACGTCCTGACTTTC	CASSLQTDLSGANVLTF	TRBJ2-6	NA	few	TRBV7-2
TGTGCCAGCAGTACAGGGGGTTACACAGATACGCAGTATTTT	CASSTGGYTDTQYF	TRBJ2-3	TRBD1	NA	TRBV6-5
TGCGCCAGCAGCCAACGGACAGGGGTTGGGGTATACGAGCAGTACTTC	CASSQRTGVGVYEQYF	TRBJ2-7	TRBD1	NA	TRBV4-3
TGTGCCAGCTCACCGGACAGGGAAAACTATGGCTACACCTTC	CASSPDRENYGYTF	TRBJ1-2	TRBD1	NA	TRBV18
TGTGCCGGCAGTGCCGACAGGGCGGGAGGGGGTGGCTACACCTTC	CAGSADRAGGGGYTF	TRBJ1-2	TRBD1	NA	TRBV12-3/TRBV12-4
TGTGCCAGCAGCTCATCTAGAGGATCTTTGCGGGGGTCCTCTTTCTTT	CASSSSRGSLRGSSFF	TRBJ1-1	NA	NA	TRBV11-3
TGTGCCAGCAGCCGGAACACGGACTACGGAAACACCATATATTTT	CASSRNTDYGNTIYF	TRBJ1-3	NA	NA	TRBV13
TGTGCCAGCAGTCCCTGGGCGGGCCAGATCTATGGCTACACCTTC	CASSPWAGQIYGYTF	TRBJ1-2	NA	NA	TRBV6-4
TGCGCCAGCAGGGGTGGAACCGGGGAGCTGTTTTTT	CASRGGTGELFF	TRBJ2-2	NA	NA	TRBV5-1